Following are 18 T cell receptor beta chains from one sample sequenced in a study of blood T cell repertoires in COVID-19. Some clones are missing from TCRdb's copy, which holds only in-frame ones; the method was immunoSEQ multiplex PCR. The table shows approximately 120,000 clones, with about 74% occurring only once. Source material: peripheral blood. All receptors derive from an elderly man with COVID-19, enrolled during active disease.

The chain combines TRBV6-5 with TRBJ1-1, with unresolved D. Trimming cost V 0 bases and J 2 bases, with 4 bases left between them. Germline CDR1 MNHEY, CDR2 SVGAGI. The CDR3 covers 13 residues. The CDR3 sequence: CASSYSRNTEAFF. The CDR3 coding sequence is TGTGCCAGCAGTTACTCTCGTAACACTGAAGCTTTCTTT.

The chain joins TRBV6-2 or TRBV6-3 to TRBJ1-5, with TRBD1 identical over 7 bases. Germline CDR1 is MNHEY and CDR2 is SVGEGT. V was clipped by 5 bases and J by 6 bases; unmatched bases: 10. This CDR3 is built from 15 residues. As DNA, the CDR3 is TGTGCCAGCAGTAATCCGGAGACAGGGCGTCAGCCCCAGCATTTT. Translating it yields CASSNPETGRQPQHF.

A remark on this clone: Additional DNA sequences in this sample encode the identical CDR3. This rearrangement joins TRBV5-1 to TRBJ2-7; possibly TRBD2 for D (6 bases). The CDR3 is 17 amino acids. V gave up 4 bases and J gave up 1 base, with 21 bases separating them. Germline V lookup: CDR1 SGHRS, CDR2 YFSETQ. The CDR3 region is CASSLDIAEMSSYEQYF. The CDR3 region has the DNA TGCGCCAGCAGCCTGGATATAGCGGAAATGAGTTCCTACGAGCAGTACTTC. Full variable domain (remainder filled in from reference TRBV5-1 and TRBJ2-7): KAGVTQTPRYLIKTRGQQVTLSCSPISGHRSVSWYQQTPGQGLQFLFEYFSETQRNKGNFPGRFSGRQFSNSRSEMNVSTLELGDSALYLCASSLDIAEMSSYEQYFGPGTRLTVT.

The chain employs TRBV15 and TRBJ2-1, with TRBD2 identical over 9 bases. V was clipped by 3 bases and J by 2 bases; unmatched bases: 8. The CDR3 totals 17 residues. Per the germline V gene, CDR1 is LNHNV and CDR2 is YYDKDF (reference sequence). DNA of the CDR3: TGTGCCACCAGCAGGGCTAGCGGGGCACTCCCCTACAATGAGCAGTTCTTC. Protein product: CATSRASGALPYNEQFF.

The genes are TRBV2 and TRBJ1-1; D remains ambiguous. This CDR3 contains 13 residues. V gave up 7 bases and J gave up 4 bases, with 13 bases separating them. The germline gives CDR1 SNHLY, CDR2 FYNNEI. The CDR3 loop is CASTEREATEAFF. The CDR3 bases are TGTGCCAGCACCGAACGGGAGGCCACTGAAGCTTTCTTT.

CDR3 DNA sequence: TGTGCCAGCAGCGCCCGACAGGACTATGGCTACACCTTC. Translated, it gives CASSARQDYGYTF. The chain joins TRBV11-1 to TRBJ1-2, with D possibly being TRBD1 (6 bases). The CDR3 runs 13 residues. Germline-derived CDR1 and CDR2 are SGHAT and FQDESV (reference sequence). Trimming cost V 5 bases and J 3 bases, with 10 bases left between them.

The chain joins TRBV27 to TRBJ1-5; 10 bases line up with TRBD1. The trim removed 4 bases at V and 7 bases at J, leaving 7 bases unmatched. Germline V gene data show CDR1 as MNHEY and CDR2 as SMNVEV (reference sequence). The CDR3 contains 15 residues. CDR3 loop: CASSSGQGVRQPQHF. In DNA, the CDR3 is TGTGCCAGCAGTTCCGGACAGGGGGTTCGCCAGCCCCAGCATTTT.

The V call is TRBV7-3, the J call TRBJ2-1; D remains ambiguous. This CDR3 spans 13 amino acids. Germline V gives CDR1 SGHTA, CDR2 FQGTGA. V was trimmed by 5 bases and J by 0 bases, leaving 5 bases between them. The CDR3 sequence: CASSLSSYNEQFF. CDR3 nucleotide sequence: TGTGCCAGCAGCCTGAGCTCCTACAATGAGCAGTTCTTC.

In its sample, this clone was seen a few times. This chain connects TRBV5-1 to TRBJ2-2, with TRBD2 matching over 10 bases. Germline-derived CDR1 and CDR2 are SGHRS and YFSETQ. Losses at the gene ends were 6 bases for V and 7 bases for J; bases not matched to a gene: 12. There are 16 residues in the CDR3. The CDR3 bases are TGCGCCAGCACCCAGGGGGCTAGCGGGAGTAGCGGGGAGCTGTTTTTT. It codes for CASTQGASGSSGELFF. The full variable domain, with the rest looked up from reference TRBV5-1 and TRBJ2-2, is KAGVTQTPRYLIKTRGQQVTLSCSPISGHRSVSWYQQTPGQGLQFLFEYFSETQRNKGNFPGRFSGRQFSNSRSEMNVSTLELGDSALYLCASTQGASGSSGELFFGEGSRLTVL.

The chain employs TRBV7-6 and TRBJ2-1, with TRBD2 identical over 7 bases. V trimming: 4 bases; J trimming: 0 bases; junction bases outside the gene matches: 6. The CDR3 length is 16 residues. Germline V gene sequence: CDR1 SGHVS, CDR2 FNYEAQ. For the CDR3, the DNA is TGTGCCAGCAGCTCGATGCGGGGGAGCTCCTACAATGAGCAGTTCTTC. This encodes CASSSMRGSSYNEQFF.

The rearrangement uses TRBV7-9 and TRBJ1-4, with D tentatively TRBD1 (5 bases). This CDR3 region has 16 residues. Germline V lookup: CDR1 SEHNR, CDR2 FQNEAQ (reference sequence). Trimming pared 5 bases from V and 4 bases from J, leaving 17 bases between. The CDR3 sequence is CASSGITTGGNEKLFF. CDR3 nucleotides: TGTGCCAGCAGCGGAATAACTACGGGGGGTAATGAAAAACTGTTTTTT.

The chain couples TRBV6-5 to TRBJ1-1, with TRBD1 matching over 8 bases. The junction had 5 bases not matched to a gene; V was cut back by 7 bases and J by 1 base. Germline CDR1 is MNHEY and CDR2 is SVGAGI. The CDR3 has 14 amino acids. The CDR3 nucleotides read TGTGCCAGCACCCGGGACAGGAAGAACACTGAAGCTTTCTTT. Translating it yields CASTRDRKNTEAFF.

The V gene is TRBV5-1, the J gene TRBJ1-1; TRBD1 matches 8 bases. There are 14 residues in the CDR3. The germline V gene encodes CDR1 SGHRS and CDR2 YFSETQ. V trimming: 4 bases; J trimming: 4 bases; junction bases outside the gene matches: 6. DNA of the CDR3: TGCGCCAGCAGCCCCCCAGGGGGCGTCACTGAAGCTTTCTTT. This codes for CASSPPGGVTEAFF. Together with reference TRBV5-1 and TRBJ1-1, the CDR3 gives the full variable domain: KAGVTQTPRYLIKTRGQQVTLSCSPISGHRSVSWYQQTPGQGLQFLFEYFSETQRNKGNFPGRFSGRQFSNSRSEMNVSTLELGDSALYLCASSPPGGVTEAFFGQGTRLTVV.

CDR3 protein: CASSPGTGGAGELFF. CDR3 in DNA: TGTGCCAGCAGTCCCGGGACAGGGGGCGCCGGGGAGCTGTTTTTT. The chain carries TRBV6-5 and TRBJ2-2, with 12 bases matching TRBD1. V lost 5 bases to trimming and J lost 6 bases; unmatched junction nucleotides: 4. The CDR3 covers 15 residues. Germline V gene sequence: CDR1 MNHEY, CDR2 SVGAGI.

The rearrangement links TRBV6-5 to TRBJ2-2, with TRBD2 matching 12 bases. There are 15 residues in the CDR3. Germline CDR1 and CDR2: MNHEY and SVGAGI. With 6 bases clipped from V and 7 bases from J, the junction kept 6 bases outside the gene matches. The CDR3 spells CASSRLAGDVGELFF. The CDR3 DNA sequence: TGTGCCAGCAGCCGACTAGCGGGAGATGTCGGGGAGCTGTTTTTT.

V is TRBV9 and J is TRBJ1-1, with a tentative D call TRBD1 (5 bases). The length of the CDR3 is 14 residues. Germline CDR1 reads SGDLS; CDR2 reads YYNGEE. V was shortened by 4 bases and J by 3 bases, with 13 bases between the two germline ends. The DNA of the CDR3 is TGTGCCAGCAGCCAAAGGGGATCGGACACTGAAGCTTTCTTT. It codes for CASSQRGSDTEAFF.

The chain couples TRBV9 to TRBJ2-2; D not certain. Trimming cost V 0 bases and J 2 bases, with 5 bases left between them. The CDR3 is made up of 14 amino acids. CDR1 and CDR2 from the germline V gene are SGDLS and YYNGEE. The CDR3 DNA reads TGTGCCAGCAGCGTAGTCTTCAACACCGGGGAGCTGTTTTTT. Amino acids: CASSVVFNTGELFF.

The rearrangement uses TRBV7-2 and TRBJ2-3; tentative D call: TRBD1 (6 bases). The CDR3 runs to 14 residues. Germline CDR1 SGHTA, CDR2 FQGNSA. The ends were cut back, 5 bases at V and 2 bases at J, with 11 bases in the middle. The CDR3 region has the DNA TGTGCCAGCAGCCCCAGGGGCGACACAGATACGCAGTATTTT. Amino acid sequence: CASSPRGDTDTQYF.